One sample yielded the 27 T cell receptor beta chains listed below, sequenced in a study of blood T cells in healthy people across ages. A second PCR of 7 to 11 cycles used a sample-barcoded 5' primer and a J-beta primer mix. TCRdb passed the 5' RACE reads through MiXCR, listing each CDR3 protein once. The sample lists just over 1 million distinct CDR3 sequences; 40% to 45% were seen once. What was sequenced was blood. The receptors derive from a woman aged 60 to 75 in good health.

This clonotype has more than one count but fewer than ten. The rearrangement joins TRBV6-6 to TRBJ1-5; a weak D match, TRBD1 (5 bases). Germline CDR1 MNHNY, CDR2 SVGAGI (reference sequence). This CDR3 region has 14 residues. The V gene lost 6 bases and the J gene lost 1 base, with 10 bases spanning the gap. The CDR3 loop is CASRRDVSNQPQHF. The CDR3 DNA sequence: TGTGCCAGCAGAAGGGACGTAAGCAATCAGCCCCAGCATTTT.

The chain couples TRBV7-9 to TRBJ1-5; D is unclear. CDR3 length: 17 amino acids. V shed 5 bases and J shed 4 bases, with 21 bases lying between them. Germline CDR1 and CDR2: SEHNR and FQNEAQ (reference sequence). Here the CDR3 reads CASSVPGETKPNQPQHF. CDR3 DNA: TGTGCCAGCAGCGTTCCGGGCGAGACAAAGCCTAATCAGCCCCAGCATTTT.

A remark on this clonotype: An end of the junction does not agree with germline; a read error may underlie this. The V and J genes are TRBV4-2 and TRBJ2-1; TRBD2 aligns across 11 bases. This CDR3 comprises 20 residues. Germline CDR1 reads LGHNA; CDR2 reads YNFKEQ. The CDR3 nucleotides are TGTGCCAGCAGCCGATCCGGGACTAGCGGCCTTCTGAGCTCCTACAATGGGCAGTTCTTC. Encoded protein: CASSRSGTSGLLSSYNGQFF.

The chain uses TRBV6-1 and TRBJ2-5, with 7 bases identical to TRBD1. The V gene's germline CDR1 is MNHNS and CDR2 SASEGT. V shed 6 bases and J 8 bases; nucleotides not matched to a gene: 6. CDR3 length: 12 residues. The CDR3, as DNA: TGTGCCAGCAGGGCCGGGACAGCTACCCAGTACTTC. It codes for CASRAGTATQYF.

This chain connects TRBV5-6 to TRBJ2-5; D is perhaps TRBD2 (6 bases). Gene TRBJ2-7 matches the end of the DNA better, so the J call may be wrong. The germline V gene encodes CDR1 SGHDT and CDR2 YYEEEE. This CDR3 has 15 residues. The CDR3 nucleotides are TGTGCCAGCAGCTTGGCCGATCTAGCGTCCTACGAGCAGTACTTC. Translated, it gives CASSLADLASYEQYF.

In nucleotides, the CDR3 is TGTGCCAGCAGTGGTCTCCTAGCGGGCATCGATGAGCAGTTCTTC. It translates to CASSGLLAGIDEQFF. V is TRBV2 and J is TRBJ2-1, with TRBD2 identical over 8 bases. The CDR3 is 15 residues long. The V and J ends lost 4 bases and 8 bases, in that order; junction bases with no gene match: 10. Per germline, CDR1 SNHLY and CDR2 FYNNEI.

This clonotype was observed once. The chain combines TRBV5-1 with TRBJ2-7; D is undetermined. This CDR3 is built from 15 residues. The germline V and J ends were trimmed by 3 bases and 0 bases, with 13 bases remaining between them. Germline values: CDR1 SGHRS, CDR2 YFSETQ. This CDR3 is CASSYYSNSSYEQYF. CDR3 nucleotides: TGCGCCAGCAGCTATTACAGTAATAGCTCCTACGAGCAGTACTTC. Filled out from reference TRBV5-1 and TRBJ2-7, the complete variable domain reads KAGVTQTPRYLIKTRGQQVTLSCSPISGHRSVSWYQQTPGQGLQFLFEYFSETQRNKGNFPGRFSGRQFSNSRSEMNVSTLELGDSALYLCASSYYSNSSYEQYFGPGTRLTVT.

This clonotype was seen only a few times. As DNA, the CDR3 is TGCGCCAGCAATCTACGGGCCGCCTACAATGAGCAGTTCTTC. Its protein product is CASNLRAAYNEQFF. The chain is built from TRBV5-1 and TRBJ2-1; D remains ambiguous. The germline V gene encodes CDR1 SGHRS and CDR2 YFSETQ. Trimming removed 6 bases from V and 2 bases from J, with 12 bases in between. CDR3 length equals 14 residues.

The CDR3 DNA is TGCGCCAGCAGCTGGACGGAGGGGGAGACCCAGTACTTC. It yields the protein CASSWTEGETQYF. The chain carries TRBV4-1 and TRBJ2-7; tentatively, D is TRBD2 (6 bases). The DNA end favors TRBJ2-5, so the J call may be wrong. The germline CDR1 and CDR2 sequences are MGHRA and YSYEKL. The CDR3 loop spans 13 amino acids.

The V gene is TRBV20-1, the J gene TRBJ2-1; D not certain. This CDR3 is built from 13 residues. The germline CDR1 and CDR2 sequences are DFQATT and SNEGSKA (reference sequence). V lost 3 bases, J lost 4 bases, and 10 bases lay in between. In DNA form, the CDR3 reads TGCAGTGCTAGGCCTACCCGATACAATGAGCAGTTCTTC. It encodes CSARPTRYNEQFF.

The J gene is TRBJ2-5, the V gene TRBV6-2 or TRBV6-3; a possible D gene is TRBD1 (5 bases). Germline V gene sequence: CDR1 MNHEY, CDR2 SVGEGT. The CDR3 extends over 10 amino acids. V lost 5 bases and J 7 bases, leaving 5 bases between the germline ends. CDR3 nucleotides: TGTGCCAGCAGTCAGGGGACCCAGTACTTC. It encodes CASSQGTQYF.

This clonotype was recorded a few times. The chain uses TRBV11-3 and TRBJ2-1; tentatively, D is TRBD2 (5 bases). The CDR3 loop spans 15 amino acids. The germline V gene encodes CDR1 SGHNT and CDR2 YENEEA. Trimming cost V 3 bases and J 6 bases, with 15 bases left between them. As DNA, the CDR3 is TGTGCCAGCAGCTTGTGGCGGGCAACGTCCAATGAGCAGTTCTTC. Amino acids: CASSLWRATSNEQFF.

The chain joins TRBV7-8 to TRBJ2-3; TRBD2 matches 8 bases. The CDR3 contains 18 residues. J was trimmed by 3 bases and V by 1 base; bases with no gene match: 12. Germline values: CDR1 SGHVS, CDR2 FQNEAQ. The CDR3 nucleotides are TGTGCCAGCAGCTTAGGCCAAGTCGTAGCGGGGATTACAGATACGCAGTATTTT. Translation gives CASSLGQVVAGITDTQYF.

This clonotype was detected only a few times. V gene TRBV24-1 combines with J gene TRBJ2-3; D is uncertain. The germline V gene encodes CDR1 KGHDR and CDR2 SFDVKD. The CDR3 is 12 amino acids. Trimming stripped 4 bases from V and 9 bases from J, with 10 bases between. The CDR3 spells CATSEEGRTQYF. Here the CDR3 DNA reads TGTGCCACCAGTGAAGAAGGGCGCACGCAGTATTTT.

This clonotype was seen a few times. The chain uses TRBV27 and TRBJ2-2; 14 nucleotides agree with TRBD2. Germline V gene lookup returns CDR1 MNHEY and CDR2 SMNVEV (reference sequence). The CDR3 covers 17 residues. Trimming cost V 3 bases and J 7 bases; bases outside gene matches: 7. The CDR3 is CASSFYGTSGGGGELFF. The DNA for the CDR3 is TGTGCCAGCAGTTTCTACGGGACTAGCGGGGGTGGCGGGGAGCTGTTTTTT.

The chain couples TRBV29-1 to TRBJ2-3; D is unclear. The CDR3 length is 11 residues. Germline lookup yields CDR1 SQVTM and CDR2 ANQGSEA. With 3 bases removed from V and 7 bases from J, the gap between germline ends came to 8 bases. The DNA of the CDR3 is TGCAGCGTTGACTGGAGTTATACGCAGTATTTT. The encoded protein is CSVDWSYTQYF.

The rearrangement links TRBV7-8 to TRBJ2-1; 8 nucleotides align to TRBD1. CDR3 length: 13 residues. The V gene end was trimmed by 8 bases and the J gene end by 6 bases; junction bases not matched to a gene: 6. Germline lookup yields CDR1 SGHVS and CDR2 FQNEAQ. CDR3 DNA: TGTGCCAGCGGCAGGGGGCGGGTCAATGAGCAGTTCTTC. Amino acid sequence: CASGRGRVNEQFF.

The table lists this clonotype with a few counts. V usage is TRBV6-5 and J usage is TRBJ1-2; D may be TRBD1 (5 bases). Germline V gene lookup returns CDR1 MNHEY and CDR2 SVGAGI. CDR3 length equals 13 residues. Trimming removed 5 bases from V and 2 bases from J, with 9 bases in between. DNA for the CDR3: TGTGCCAGCAGTGAACGGGACAACTATGGCTACACCTTC. This encodes CASSERDNYGYTF.

The rearrangement joins TRBV25-1 to TRBJ1-6; D unclear. CDR3 length: 14 residues. Per germline, CDR1 MGHDK and CDR2 SYGVNS. Trimming shortened V by 5 bases and J by 7 bases, and 12 bases separated the two germline ends. CDR3 sequence (DNA): TGTGCCAGCAGTACAAGGGCAGAGAATTCACCCCTCCACTTT. This codes for CASSTRAENSPLHF.

The gene calls are TRBV25-1 and TRBJ1-1; 9 bases align to TRBD1. The CDR3 sequence is 14 residues long. J gave up 5 bases and V 3 bases, and 4 bases lay outside the gene matches. Germline CDR1 is MGHDK and CDR2 is SYGVNS. CDR3 sequence reads: CASSDLTGGTEAFF. CDR3 bases: TGTGCCAGCAGTGACCTGACAGGGGGAACTGAAGCTTTCTTT. Full variable domain (rest looked up from reference TRBV25-1 and TRBJ1-1): EADIYQTPRYLVIGTGKKITLECSQTMGHDKMYWYQQDPGMELHLIHYSYGVNSTEKGDLSSESTVSRIRTEHFPLTLESARPSHTSQYLCASSDLTGGTEAFFGQGTRLTVV.

The J gene is TRBJ2-2, the V gene TRBV3-1; 10 positions match TRBD1. The CDR3 runs 16 residues. CDR1 is LGHDT, CDR2 YNNKEL, per germline (reference sequence). V lost 4 bases and J lost 2; bases outside the gene matches: 4. CDR3 DNA sequence: TGTGCCAGCAGCCTTCGGACAGGGGGTAACACCGGGGAGCTGTTTTTT. It yields the protein CASSLRTGGNTGELFF.

This clonotype was counted between two and nine times. The chain links TRBV12-3 or TRBV12-4 to TRBJ2-3, with 10 bases matching TRBD1. There are 14 residues in the CDR3. CDR3 nucleotides: TGTGCTTCACAGGACAGGGGGGGCACAGATACGCAGTATTTT. It yields the protein CASQDRGGTDTQYF.

The chain carries TRBV20-1 and TRBJ2-1; 7 bases fit TRBD2. The CDR3 spans 15 residues. The V and J ends lost 3 bases and 2 bases, in that order; junction bases with no gene match: 7. Germline CDR1 is DFQATT and CDR2 is SNEGSKA (reference sequence). CDR3 in DNA: TGCAGTGCTAGCCCTGGGGGGGGAACCTACAATGAGCAGTTCTTC. Protein: CSASPGGGTYNEQFF.

This clonotype was seen only once. This chain uses TRBV5-1 with TRBJ2-5; 12 nucleotides agree with TRBD2. Germline trimming cut 0 bases from V and 11 bases from J; bases unmatched to any gene: 5. This CDR3 is built from 14 residues. Germline CDR1 reads SGHRS; CDR2 reads YFSETQ. CDR3 sequence: CASSLGTSGIEQYF. For the CDR3, the DNA is TGCGCCAGCAGCTTGGGGACTAGCGGGATTGAGCAGTACTTC.

The chain is built from TRBV2 and TRBJ2-2; 8 bases fit TRBD2. CDR1 and CDR2 (germline): SNHLY, FYNNEI. This CDR3 is built from 14 residues. Unmatched junction bases numbered 8, after V lost 7 bases and J lost 7 bases. This chain's CDR3 is CASTERESIGELFF. The CDR3 nucleotides read TGTGCCAGCACAGAGCGGGAGAGTATCGGGGAGCTGTTTTTT.

The chain employs TRBV6-2 or TRBV6-3 and TRBJ2-6; 8 nucleotides align to TRBD1. J lost 1 base, V lost 6 bases, and 5 bases had no gene match. CDR1 MNHEY and CDR2 SVGEGT come from the germline V gene. This CDR3 region has 16 residues. CDR3 sequence: CASRGTGQSGANVLTF. CDR3 bases: TGTGCCAGCAGGGGGACAGGCCAATCTGGGGCCAACGTCCTGACTTTC.

The chain employs TRBV6-1 and TRBJ1-5; 10 bases map to TRBD1. This CDR3 has 18 residues. CDR1 MNHNS and CDR2 SASEGT come from the germline V gene. The junction had 13 bases not matched to a gene; V was cut back by 6 bases and J by 2 bases. In DNA, the CDR3 is TGTGCCAGCAGCCCCGGGGACAGGGGACGGTATGGCAATCAGCCCCAGCATTTT. It yields the protein CASSPGDRGRYGNQPQHF.